This T cell receptor (beta chain) emerged from a study of blood T cell repertoires in COVID-19. On the study more broadly: COVID-19 samples collected from the United States, Italy and Spain covered acute and convalescent phases. T cells, B-cell-depleted T cells, or PBMCs supplied cDNA or gDNA.

Germline V gene lookup returns CDR1 SGHDT and CDR2 YYEEEE. Trimming removed 2 bases at V and 2 bases at J, with 13 bases between. The length of the CDR3 is 15 residues. Authors' data handling: From reference gene primer amplification, estimates of nucleated cell counts were derived. The repertoire was sequenced with immunoSEQ multiplex PCR; TCRdb's copy has only in-frame clones and lacks some. The V and J calls and clone size were taken over from that table, and D and trimming were inferred from the DNA. Of about 190,000 clones listed, about nine tenths are singletons. The TCR originated in a man between 65 and 85 years old with active or convalescent COVID-19. The chain uses TRBV5-6 and TRBJ1-1; D is undetermined. The sample comprised peripheral blood. The CDR3 bases are TGTGCCAGCAGCTTTTTGCCCAATACTAACACTGAAGCTTTCTTT. Its translation: CASSFLPNTNTEAFF.